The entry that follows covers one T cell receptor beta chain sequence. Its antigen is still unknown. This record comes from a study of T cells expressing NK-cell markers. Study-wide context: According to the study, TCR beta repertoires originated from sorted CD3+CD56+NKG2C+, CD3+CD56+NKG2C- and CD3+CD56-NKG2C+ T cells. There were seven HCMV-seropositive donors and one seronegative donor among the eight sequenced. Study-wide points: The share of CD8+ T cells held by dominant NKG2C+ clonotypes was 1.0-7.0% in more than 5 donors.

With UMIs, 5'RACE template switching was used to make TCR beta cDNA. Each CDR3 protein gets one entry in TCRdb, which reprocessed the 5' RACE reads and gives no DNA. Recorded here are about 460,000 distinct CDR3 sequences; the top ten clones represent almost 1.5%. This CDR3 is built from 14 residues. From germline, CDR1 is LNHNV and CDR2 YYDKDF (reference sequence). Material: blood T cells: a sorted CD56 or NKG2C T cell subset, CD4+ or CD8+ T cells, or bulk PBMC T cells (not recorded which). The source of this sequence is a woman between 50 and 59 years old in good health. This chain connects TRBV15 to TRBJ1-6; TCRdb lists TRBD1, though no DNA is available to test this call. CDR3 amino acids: CATSSGTDNSPLHF.